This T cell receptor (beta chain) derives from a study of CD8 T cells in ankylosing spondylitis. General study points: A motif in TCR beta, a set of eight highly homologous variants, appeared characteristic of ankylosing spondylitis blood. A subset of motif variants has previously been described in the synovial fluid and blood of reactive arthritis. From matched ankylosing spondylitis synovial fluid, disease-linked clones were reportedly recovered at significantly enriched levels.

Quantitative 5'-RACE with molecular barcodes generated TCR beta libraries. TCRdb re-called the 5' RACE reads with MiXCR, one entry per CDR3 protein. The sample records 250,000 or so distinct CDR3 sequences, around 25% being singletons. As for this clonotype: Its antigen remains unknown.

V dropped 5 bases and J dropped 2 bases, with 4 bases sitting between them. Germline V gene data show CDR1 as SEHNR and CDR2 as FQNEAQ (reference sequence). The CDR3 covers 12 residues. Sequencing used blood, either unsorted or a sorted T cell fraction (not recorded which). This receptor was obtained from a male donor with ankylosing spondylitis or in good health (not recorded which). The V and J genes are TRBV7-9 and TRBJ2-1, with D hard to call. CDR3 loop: CASSTTYNEQFF. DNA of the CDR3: TGTGCCAGCAGCACTACCTACAATGAGCAGTTCTTC.